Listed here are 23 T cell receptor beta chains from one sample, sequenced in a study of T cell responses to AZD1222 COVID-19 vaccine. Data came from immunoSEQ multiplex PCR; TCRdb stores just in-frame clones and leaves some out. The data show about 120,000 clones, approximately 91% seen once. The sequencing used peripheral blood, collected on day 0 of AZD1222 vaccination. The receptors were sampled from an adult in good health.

DNA for the CDR3: TGCGCCAGCAGAGCGGGAGGGCTGGATACGCAGTATTTT. This codes for CASRAGGLDTQYF. The chain combines TRBV10-1 with TRBJ2-3, with 10 bases identical to TRBD2. V shed 6 bases and J 6 bases; nucleotides not matched to a gene: 3. Germline loops: CDR1 WNHNN, CDR2 SYGVQD (reference sequence). The CDR3 is 13 amino acids.

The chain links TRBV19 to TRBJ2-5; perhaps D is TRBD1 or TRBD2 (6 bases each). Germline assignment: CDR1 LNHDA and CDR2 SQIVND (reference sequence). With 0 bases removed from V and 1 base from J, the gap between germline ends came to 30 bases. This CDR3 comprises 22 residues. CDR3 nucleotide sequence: TGTGCCAGTAGTATAGATTGGAAACGGGGAGGCGGCAGGGGCCTGATCCAAGAGACCCAGTACTTC. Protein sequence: CASSIDWKRGGGRGLIQETQYF.

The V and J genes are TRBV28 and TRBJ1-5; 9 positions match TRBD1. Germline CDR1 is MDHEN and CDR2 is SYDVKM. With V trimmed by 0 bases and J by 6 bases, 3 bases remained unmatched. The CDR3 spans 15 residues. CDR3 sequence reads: CASSLWTGGGQPQHF. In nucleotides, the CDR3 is TGTGCCAGCAGTTTATGGACAGGGGGAGGTCAGCCCCAGCATTTT. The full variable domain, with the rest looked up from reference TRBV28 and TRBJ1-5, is DVKVTQSSRYLVKRTGEKVFLECVQDMDHENMFWYRQDPGLGLRLIYFSYDVKMKEKGDIPEGYSVSREKKERFSLILESASTNQTSMYLCASSLWTGGGQPQHFGDGTRLSIL.

CDR3 loop: CASSVGPGPNANTGELFF. The CDR3, as DNA: TGTGCCAGCAGCGTAGGTCCAGGTCCGAATGCGAACACCGGGGAGCTGTTTTTT. The V call is TRBV9, the J call TRBJ2-2; D remains unclear. The CDR3 consists of 18 residues. The germline V and J ends were trimmed by 0 bases and 0 bases, with 15 bases remaining between them. Per the germline V gene, CDR1 is SGDLS and CDR2 is YYNGEE.

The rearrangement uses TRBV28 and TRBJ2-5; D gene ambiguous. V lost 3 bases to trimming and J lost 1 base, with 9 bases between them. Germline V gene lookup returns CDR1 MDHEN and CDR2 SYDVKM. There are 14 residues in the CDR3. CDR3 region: CASSFPGFQETQYF. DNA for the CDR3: TGTGCCAGCAGTTTTCCCGGATTCCAAGAGACCCAGTACTTC.

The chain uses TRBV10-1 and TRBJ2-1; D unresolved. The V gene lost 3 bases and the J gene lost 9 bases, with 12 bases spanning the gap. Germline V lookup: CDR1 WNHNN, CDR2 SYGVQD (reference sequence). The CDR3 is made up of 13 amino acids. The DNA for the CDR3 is TGCGCCAGCAGTGAAATTACGTCTGGTGAGCAGTTCTTC. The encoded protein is CASSEITSGEQFF.

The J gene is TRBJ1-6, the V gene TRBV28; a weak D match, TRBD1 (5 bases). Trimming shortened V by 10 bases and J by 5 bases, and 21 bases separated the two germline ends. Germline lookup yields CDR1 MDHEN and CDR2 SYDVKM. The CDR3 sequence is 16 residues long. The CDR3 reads CAIDSPGLGDNSPLHF. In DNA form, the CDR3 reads TGTGCCATCGACTCGCCGGGTTTGGGGGATAATTCACCCCTCCACTTT.

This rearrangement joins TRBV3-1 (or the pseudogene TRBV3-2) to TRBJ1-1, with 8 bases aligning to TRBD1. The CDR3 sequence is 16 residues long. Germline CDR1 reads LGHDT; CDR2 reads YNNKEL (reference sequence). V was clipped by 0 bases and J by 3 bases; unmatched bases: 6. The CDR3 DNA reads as TGTGCCAGCAGCCAAGACAGGGGGCGGTTGGACACTGAAGCTTTCTTT. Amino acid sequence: CASSQDRGRLDTEAFF.

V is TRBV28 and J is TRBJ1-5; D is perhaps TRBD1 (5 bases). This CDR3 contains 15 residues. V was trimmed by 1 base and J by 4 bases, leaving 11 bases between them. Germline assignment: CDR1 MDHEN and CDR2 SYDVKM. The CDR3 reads CASSLYIGGNQPQHF. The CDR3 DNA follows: TGTGCCAGCAGTTTATACATTGGGGGGAATCAGCCCCAGCATTTT.

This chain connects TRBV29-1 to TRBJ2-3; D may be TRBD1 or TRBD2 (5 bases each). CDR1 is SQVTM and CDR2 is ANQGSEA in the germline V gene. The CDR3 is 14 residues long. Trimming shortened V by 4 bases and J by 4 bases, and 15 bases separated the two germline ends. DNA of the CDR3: TGCAGCGTTGTCGGTCAGGGACGCGCAGATACGCAGTATTTT. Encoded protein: CSVVGQGRADTQYF.

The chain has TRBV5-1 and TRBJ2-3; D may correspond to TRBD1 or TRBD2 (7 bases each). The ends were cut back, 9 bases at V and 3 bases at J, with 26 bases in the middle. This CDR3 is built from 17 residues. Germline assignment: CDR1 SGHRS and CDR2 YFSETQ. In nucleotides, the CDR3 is TGCGCCACGTCCGGACAGGAATCAGCGGGACGGACAGATACGCAGTATTTT. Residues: CATSGQESAGRTDTQYF.

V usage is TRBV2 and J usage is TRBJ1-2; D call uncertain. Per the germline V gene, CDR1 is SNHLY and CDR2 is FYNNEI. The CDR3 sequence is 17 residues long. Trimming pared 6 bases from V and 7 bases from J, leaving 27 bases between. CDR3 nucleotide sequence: TGTGCCAGCAGACCCCCGGGTCTGGGAACAATAAAAGTTGGCTACACCTTC. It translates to CASRPPGLGTIKVGYTF.

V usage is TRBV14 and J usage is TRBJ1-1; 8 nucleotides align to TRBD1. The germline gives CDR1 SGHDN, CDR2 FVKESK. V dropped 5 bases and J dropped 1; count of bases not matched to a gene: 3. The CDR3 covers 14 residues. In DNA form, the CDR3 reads TGTGCCAGCAGCTTCGGACAGGGGAACACTGAAGCTTTCTTT. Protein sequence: CASSFGQGNTEAFF.

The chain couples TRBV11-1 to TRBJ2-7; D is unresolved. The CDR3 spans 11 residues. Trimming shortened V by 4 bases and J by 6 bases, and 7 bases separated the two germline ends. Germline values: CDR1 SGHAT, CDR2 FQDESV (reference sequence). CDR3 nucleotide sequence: TGTGCCAGCAGCTCCGTCCGCGAGCAGTACTTC. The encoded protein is CASSSVREQYF.

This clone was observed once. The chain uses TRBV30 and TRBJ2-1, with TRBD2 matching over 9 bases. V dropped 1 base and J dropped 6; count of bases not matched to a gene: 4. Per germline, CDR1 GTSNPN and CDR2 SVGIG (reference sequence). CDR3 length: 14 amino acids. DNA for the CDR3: TGTGCCTGGAGTGCGGGACTAGCAAGCAATGAGCAGTTCTTC. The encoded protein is CAWSAGLASNEQFF.

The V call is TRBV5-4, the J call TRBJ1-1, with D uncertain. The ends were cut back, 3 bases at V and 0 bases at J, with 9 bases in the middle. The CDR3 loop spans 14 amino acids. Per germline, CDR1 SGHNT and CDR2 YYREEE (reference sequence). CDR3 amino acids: CASSSQGVNTEAFF. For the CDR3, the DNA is TGTGCCAGCAGCTCTCAAGGCGTGAACACTGAAGCTTTCTTT.

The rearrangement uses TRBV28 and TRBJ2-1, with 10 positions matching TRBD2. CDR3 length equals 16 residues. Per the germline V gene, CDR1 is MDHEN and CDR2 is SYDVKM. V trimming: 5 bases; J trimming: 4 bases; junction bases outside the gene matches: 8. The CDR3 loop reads CASSIRTSGTYNEQFF. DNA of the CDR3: TGTGCCAGCAGTATAAGGACTAGCGGTACGTACAATGAGCAGTTCTTC.

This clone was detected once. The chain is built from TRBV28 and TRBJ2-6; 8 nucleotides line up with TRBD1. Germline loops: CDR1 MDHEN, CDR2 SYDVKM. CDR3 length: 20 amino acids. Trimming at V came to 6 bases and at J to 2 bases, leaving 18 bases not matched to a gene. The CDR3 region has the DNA TGTGCCAGCAGCTGGATCGTAACCGGGACAGGCCGCCCTGGGGCCAACGTCCTGACTTTC. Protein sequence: CASSWIVTGTGRPGANVLTF.

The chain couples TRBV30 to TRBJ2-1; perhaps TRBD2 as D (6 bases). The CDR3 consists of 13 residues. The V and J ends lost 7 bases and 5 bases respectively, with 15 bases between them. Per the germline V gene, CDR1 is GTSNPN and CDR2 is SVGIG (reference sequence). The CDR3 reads CASQEGRNNEQFF. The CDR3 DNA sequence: TGTGCCTCCCAGGAGGGGAGGAACAATGAGCAGTTCTTC.

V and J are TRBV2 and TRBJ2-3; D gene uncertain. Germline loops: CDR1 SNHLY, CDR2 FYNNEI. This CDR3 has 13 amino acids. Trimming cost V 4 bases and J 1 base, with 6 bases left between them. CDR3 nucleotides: TGTGCCAGCAGTGGAACCCGCACAGATACGCAGTATTTT. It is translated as CASSGTRTDTQYF.

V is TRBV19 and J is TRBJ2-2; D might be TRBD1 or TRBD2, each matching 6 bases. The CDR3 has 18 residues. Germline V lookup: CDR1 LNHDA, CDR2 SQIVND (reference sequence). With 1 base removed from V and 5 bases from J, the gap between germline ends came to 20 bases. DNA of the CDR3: TGTGCCAGTAGTATAGGGCCCCTCCGGGGGCGCCGAACCGGGGAGCTGTTTTTT. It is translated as CASSIGPLRGRRTGELFF.

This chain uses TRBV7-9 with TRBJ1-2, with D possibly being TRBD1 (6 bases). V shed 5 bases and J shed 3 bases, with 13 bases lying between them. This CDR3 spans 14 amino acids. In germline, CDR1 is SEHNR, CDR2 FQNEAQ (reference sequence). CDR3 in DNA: TGTGCCAGCAGCGCCTTACAGGGAGACTATGGCTACACCTTC. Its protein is CASSALQGDYGYTF.

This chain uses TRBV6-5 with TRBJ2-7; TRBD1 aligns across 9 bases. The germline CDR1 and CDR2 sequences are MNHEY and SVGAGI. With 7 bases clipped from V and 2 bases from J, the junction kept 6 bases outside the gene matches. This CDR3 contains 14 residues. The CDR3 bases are TGTGCCAGCACCGCGGACAGGGGACCCTACGAGCAGTACTTC. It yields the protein CASTADRGPYEQYF.